This T cell receptor (beta chain) stems from a study of T cell responses to AZD1222 COVID-19 vaccine. General study points: Mostly white British, mostly female donors; authors suggested clonal diversity may be underestimated. Rises in breadth and depth of Spike-specific TCRs came after two AZD1222 doses. Variant regions that are unmutated are reportedly the target of nearly half of spike-specific TCRs.

In its sample, this clone was seen once. Its antigen is as yet unknown. The analysis combined second doses at about 4 or about 12 weeks. The length of the CDR3 is 13 residues. From germline, CDR1 is LNHDA and CDR2 SQIVND (reference sequence). V was clipped by 6 bases and J by 4 bases; unmatched bases: 3. Assay used: immunoSEQ multiplex PCR; TCRdb lists only in-frame clones, some missing. This sample has 100,000 to 150,000 clones; around 86% occur once, and the top ten carry 3%. The source material was peripheral blood, sampled 28 days after the second AZD1222 dose. The chain has TRBV19 and TRBJ1-5; 7 bases are shared with TRBD1. This sequence was found in an adult who received the AZD1222 COVID-19 vaccine. CDR3 in amino acids: CASRQTGNQPQHF. The CDR3 DNA sequence: TGTGCCAGTAGGCAGACAGGGAATCAGCCCCAGCATTTT.